Below, 14 T cell receptor beta chains from the same sample are listed, as sequenced in a study of T cells in Graves' hyperthyroidism and ophthalmopathy (dated by TCRdb to about 2019). Library preparation used multiplex PCR. TCRdb lists the instrument as Illumina HiSeq 2000. TCR beta CDR3 regions were amplified from RNA transcripts. The first round of RT-PCR for the TCR CDR3 was performed with the HTBI primer set and the Qiagen OneStep RT-PCR kit. TCRdb redid the processing of the public reads, applying fastp at Q25 and MiXCR, and retained in-frame beta chains. Entries that share a CDR3 protein sequence are merged under the most common genes and DNA. The sample records some 550,000 distinct CDR3 sequences, around 16% of which are singletons. The ten largest clones add up to 2.5% to 4% of the sample. The sequenced material came from blood. Receptors were obtained from a woman aged 40-49 years with Graves' ophthalmopathy.

This clonotype was seen many times. The chain combines TRBV3-1 with TRBJ1-1; 9 bases align to TRBD1. This CDR3 contains 15 residues. CDR1 and CDR2 (germline): LGHDT, YNNKEL (reference sequence). V was pared by 4 bases and J by 8 bases, with 11 bases of the junction left unmatched. The CDR3 DNA sequence: TGTGCCAGCAGCCGCTCTCGCTTGGGGACAGGGGAAGCTTTCTTT. Translating gives CASSRSRLGTGEAFF.

The genes are TRBV5-5 and TRBJ2-7, with a possible D match to TRBD1 (7 bases). V gave up 3 bases and J gave up 4 bases, with 14 bases separating them. The CDR3 runs to 14 residues. Per the germline V gene, CDR1 is SGHKS and CDR2 is YYEKEE (reference sequence). The CDR3 spells CASSSEGQSYEQYF. The CDR3 DNA reads as TGTGCCAGCAGCTCGGAGGGACAGAGTTACGAGCAGTACTTC. The variable domain in full, completed from reference TRBV5-5 and TRBJ2-7, reads DAGVTQSPTHLIKTRGQQVTLRCSPISGHKSVSWYQQVLGQGPQFIFQYYEKEERGRGNFPDRFSARQFPNYSSELNVNALLLGDSALYLCASSSEGQSYEQYFGPGTRLTVT.

This clonotype was recorded many times. J is TRBJ2-3 and V is TRBV20-1, with D possibly TRBD2 on 5 matching bases. The CDR3 contains 15 residues. The germline V and J ends were trimmed by 2 bases and 2 bases, with 14 bases remaining between them. Germline lookup yields CDR1 DFQATT and CDR2 SNEGSKA (reference sequence). The CDR3 here is CSARRGSVYTDTQYF. CDR3 DNA sequence: TGCAGTGCTAGACGAGGTAGCGTCTACACAGATACGCAGTATTTT.

This clonotype has just a few counts. This sequence joins TRBV7-9 and TRBJ2-3; TRBD1 agrees at 9 bases. The V gene end was trimmed by 6 bases and the J gene end by 4 bases; junction bases not matched to a gene: 8. CDR1 and CDR2 (germline): SEHNR, FQNEAQ (reference sequence). The CDR3 extends over 15 amino acids. CDR3 region: CASRDRDRAADTQYF. DNA of the CDR3: TGTGCCAGCAGGGACCGGGACAGGGCGGCAGATACGCAGTATTTT.

In its sample, this clonotype was seen many times. The V gene is TRBV11-2, the J gene TRBJ2-7; possible D gene TRBD1, 6 bases. CDR3 length: 16 residues. V shed 3 bases and J shed 5 bases, with 20 bases lying between them. Germline CDR1 is SGHAT and CDR2 is FQNNGV. CDR3 protein: CASSFGYWTAFDEQYF. In DNA, the CDR3 is TGTGCCAGCAGCTTTGGATATTGGACAGCTTTCGACGAGCAGTACTTC.

This clonotype has a count of ten or more. This chain uses TRBV27 with TRBJ2-1; no clear D gene. Trimming cost V 4 bases and J 7 bases, with 8 bases left between them. This CDR3 contains 12 residues. Germline-derived CDR1 and CDR2 are MNHEY and SMNVEV (reference sequence). CDR3 nucleotide sequence: TGTGCCAGCAGTTCCACCCCGAATGAGCAGTTCTTC. It encodes CASSSTPNEQFF.

This clonotype was counted a few times. This chain connects TRBV3-1 to TRBJ2-3, with D uncertain. Germline V CDR1 and CDR2: LGHDT, YNNKEL (reference sequence). The CDR3 loop spans 11 amino acids. The V gene lost 3 bases and the J gene lost 7 bases, with 5 bases spanning the gap. The CDR3 DNA sequence: TGTGCCAGCAGCCATATGAATACGCAGTATTTT. It codes for CASSHMNTQYF.

This clonotype has ten or more counts. This rearrangement joins TRBV2 to TRBJ1-2; 7 bases are a match to TRBD1. V lost 6 bases and J lost 4; bases outside the gene matches: 11. CDR3 size: 15 residues. The germline gives CDR1 SNHLY, CDR2 FYNNEI. DNA of the CDR3: TGTGCCAGCAGGGGCCGACAGGGAATCGTCTATGGCTACACCTTC. This encodes CASRGRQGIVYGYTF.

This clonotype was detected ten times or more. The V and J genes are TRBV7-9 and TRBJ1-1; D uncertain. The V gene lost 3 bases and the J gene lost 3 bases, with 14 bases spanning the gap. The length of the CDR3 is 15 residues. Per the germline V gene, CDR1 is SEHNR and CDR2 is FQNEAQ (reference sequence). In DNA form, the CDR3 reads TGTGCCAGCAGCTTGCACAGCAGGAGATACACTGAAGCTTTCTTT. It yields the protein CASSLHSRRYTEAFF.

This clonotype turned up a few times. The chain joins TRBV27 to TRBJ1-2, with a tentative D call TRBD1 (6 bases). V was clipped by 5 bases and J by 5 bases, with 21 bases between them. The germline CDR1 and CDR2 sequences are MNHEY and SMNVEV (reference sequence). This CDR3 spans 16 amino acids. For the CDR3, the DNA is TGTGCCAGCAGTCCCTACCCGGACAGTCTCTCGTATGGCTACACCTTC. Translation gives CASSPYPDSLSYGYTF.

This clonotype has just a few counts. The V and J genes are TRBV5-5 and TRBJ2-2; a possible D gene is TRBD1 (5 bases). The CDR3 consists of 15 residues. Germline-derived CDR1 and CDR2 are SGHKS and YYEKEE (reference sequence). V lost 7 bases and J 0 bases, leaving 13 bases between the germline ends. CDR3 nucleotides: TGTGCCAGCTATTCCGGACATACGAACACCGGGGAGCTGTTTTTT. Its protein is CASYSGHTNTGELFF. Full variable domain (remainder filled in from reference TRBV5-5 and TRBJ2-2): DAGVTQSPTHLIKTRGQQVTLRCSPISGHKSVSWYQQVLGQGPQFIFQYYEKEERGRGNFPDRFSARQFPNYSSELNVNALLLGDSALYLCASYSGHTNTGELFFGEGSRLTVL.

This clonotype came up many times. The chain joins TRBV28 to TRBJ2-7, with TRBD1 as a possible D gene (6 bases). CDR3 size: 16 residues. Germline assignment: CDR1 MDHEN and CDR2 SYDVKM. Trimming removed 5 bases from V and 0 bases from J, with 17 bases in between. Written as DNA, the CDR3 is TGTGCCAGCAGTCAACTGGGACACGCAAGCTCCTACGAGCAGTACTTC. Encoded protein: CASSQLGHASSYEQYF.

The chain recombines TRBV20-1 with TRBJ1-2; 10 positions agree with TRBD1. V was clipped by 6 bases and J by 2 bases; unmatched bases: 6. CDR1 and CDR2 (germline): DFQATT, SNEGSKA (reference sequence). The CDR3 sequence is 14 residues long. The CDR3 DNA sequence: TGCAGTGCAGGAGGGGGACAGGGGAACTATGGCTACACCTTC. Translating gives CSAGGGQGNYGYTF.

This clonotype was observed at least ten times. The rearrangement uses TRBV18 and TRBJ1-5; a weak D match, TRBD1 (5 bases). Germline values: CDR1 KGHSH, CDR2 LQKENI. This CDR3 is built from 16 residues. The V end lost 2 bases, the J end lost 6 bases, and 17 bases lay between the germline ends. The CDR3 region has the DNA TGTGCCAGCTCACCAAGGAGCCCAGGGTTCCCTCAGCCCCAGCATTTT. Encoded protein: CASSPRSPGFPQPQHF.